The 24 T cell receptor beta chains below were found in one sample sequenced in a study of T cell responses to AZD1222 COVID-19 vaccine. The method was immunoSEQ multiplex PCR; TCRdb's version includes in-frame clones alone and lacks a portion of them. This repertoire shows tens of thousands of clones, around 90% found once; its top ten account for approximately 5.4%. Sequenced material: peripheral blood, taken on day 0 of MenACWY control vaccination. All receptors derive from an adult in good health.

This chain connects TRBV28 to TRBJ2-7; D is perhaps TRBD1 (7 bases). Trimming stripped 3 bases from V and 2 bases from J, with 14 bases between. The length of the CDR3 is 15 residues. From germline, CDR1 is MDHEN and CDR2 SYDVKM. Written as DNA, the CDR3 is TGTGCCAGCAGTTTGGGGCAGGGGGGAGCCTACGAGCAGTACTTC. Protein sequence: CASSLGQGGAYEQYF.

CDR3 nucleotides: TGTGCCATCGAAGGGACAGGGGTTAGCGAGCAGTACTTC. Amino acid sequence: CAIEGTGVSEQYF. The chain uses TRBV10-3 and TRBJ2-7; 10 bases align to TRBD1. The CDR3 sequence is 13 residues long. CDR1 is ENHRY, CDR2 SYGVKD, per germline. The ends lost 8 bases at V and 6 bases at J; junction bases unmatched: 7.

This clone was detected only a few times. The gene calls are TRBV6-5 and TRBJ1-1; D might be TRBD1 (5 bases). Germline lookup yields CDR1 MNHEY and CDR2 SVGAGI. This CDR3 is 14 amino acids long. V dropped 2 bases and J dropped 5 bases, with 12 bases sitting between them. The CDR3 region has the DNA TGTGCCAGCAGTTACGGAGGGGTAGGGACTGAAGCTTTCTTT. Translation: CASSYGGVGTEAFF.

The chain links TRBV5-4 to TRBJ2-3; 14 nucleotides align to TRBD2. The CDR3 extends over 18 amino acids. V lost 4 bases and J lost 5; bases outside the gene matches: 12. Germline V gene lookup returns CDR1 SGHNT and CDR2 YYREEE (reference sequence). The CDR3, as DNA: TGTGCCAGCAGCCCTCTTCGGGGACTAGCGGGGGTGAAAGATACGCAGTATTTT. This gives the protein CASSPLRGLAGVKDTQYF.

The rearrangement uses TRBV6-2 or TRBV6-3 and TRBJ2-1; the D gene is possibly TRBD2 (5 bases). Trimming removed 3 bases from V and 9 bases from J, with 12 bases in between. Germline loops: CDR1 MNHEY, CDR2 SVGEGT. The CDR3 totals 13 residues. In DNA form, the CDR3 reads TGTGCCAGCAGTTATTCCGATCGGGGTGAGCAGTTCTTC. As protein: CASSYSDRGEQFF.

The CDR3 region is CASSDRDSYNSPLHF. In DNA form, the CDR3 reads TGTGCCAGCAGCGACCGGGACAGCTATAATTCACCCCTCCACTTT. The chain links TRBV7-2 to TRBJ1-6; 7 nucleotides match TRBD1. CDR1 is SGHTA and CDR2 is FQGNSA in the germline V gene. The CDR3 runs to 15 residues. Trimming cost V 5 bases and J 3 bases; bases outside gene matches: 4.

The V gene is TRBV6-2 or TRBV6-3, the J gene TRBJ2-7; 7 nucleotides align to TRBD1. The germline V gene encodes CDR1 MNHEY and CDR2 SVGEGT. The CDR3 is made up of 13 amino acids. V gave up 4 bases and J gave up 3 bases; unmatched junction bases: 3. Here the CDR3 DNA reads TGTGCCAGCAGTTGGGACAGACTCTACGAGCAGTACTTC. Amino acid sequence: CASSWDRLYEQYF.

CDR3 in amino acids: CASRPRTGNDNEQFF. The CDR3 coding sequence is TGTGCCAGTAGACCCAGGACAGGGAACGACAATGAGCAGTTCTTC. The chain joins TRBV19 to TRBJ2-1, with TRBD1 identical over 8 bases. This CDR3 spans 15 amino acids. Germline lookup yields CDR1 LNHDA and CDR2 SQIVND (reference sequence). Trimming at V came to 6 bases and at J to 5 bases, leaving 9 bases not matched to a gene.

This chain connects TRBV30 to TRBJ1-6, with TRBD1 matching 7 bases. There are 14 residues in the CDR3. CDR1 GTSNPN and CDR2 SVGIG come from the germline V gene (reference sequence). V lost 2 bases, J lost 6 bases, and 4 bases stayed unmatched. CDR3 bases: TGTGCCTGGAGTCCGACAGGGCGTAATTCACCCCTCCACTTT. It is translated as CAWSPTGRNSPLHF. The whole variable domain, filled in from reference TRBV30 and TRBJ1-6, reads SQTIHQWPATLVQPVGSPLSLECTVEGTSNPNLYWYRQAAGRGLQLLFYSVGIGQISSEVPQNLSASRPQDRQFILSSKKLLLSDSGFYLCAWSPTGRNSPLHFGNGTRLTVT.

V and J are TRBV27 and TRBJ1-1; no definite D call. Trimming removed 4 bases at V and 8 bases at J, with 20 bases between. The CDR3 loop spans 15 amino acids. CDR1 is MNHEY and CDR2 is SMNVEV in the germline V gene (reference sequence). The CDR3 region has the DNA TGTGCCAGCAGTTCCTCCACCAGAGGAACATCGGAAGCTTTCTTT. As protein: CASSSSTRGTSEAFF.

The gene calls are TRBV6-2 or TRBV6-3 and TRBJ1-2; TRBD1 matches at 9 bases. The germline CDR1 and CDR2 sequences are MNHEY and SVGEGT. V dropped 4 bases and J dropped 6; count of bases not matched to a gene: 15. The CDR3 length is 17 residues. The CDR3 protein is CASSSFLDRGSRDGYTF. Here the CDR3 DNA reads TGTGCCAGCAGTTCCTTCCTGGACAGGGGAAGTCGGGATGGCTACACCTTC.

V and J are TRBV6-1 and TRBJ1-3; 7 bases align to TRBD1. The CDR3 length is 16 residues. With 2 bases clipped from V and 0 bases from J, the junction kept 4 bases outside the gene matches. Germline V gene data show CDR1 as MNHNS and CDR2 as SASEGT. In DNA, the CDR3 is TGTGCCAGCAGTGAAAGACAGGGAGGCTCTGGAAACACCATATATTTT. This codes for CASSERQGGSGNTIYF.

The chain joins TRBV2 to TRBJ1-2, with D possibly matching TRBD1 (6 bases). The CDR3 is made up of 14 amino acids. Trimming removed 2 bases at V and 2 bases at J, with 9 bases between. Per the germline V gene, CDR1 is SNHLY and CDR2 is FYNNEI. The CDR3 DNA reads as TGTGCCAGCAGTGAATGGGGGGCAAACTATGGCTACACCTTC. As protein: CASSEWGANYGYTF.

The rearrangement joins TRBV12-3 or TRBV12-4 to TRBJ1-4; D gene ambiguous. Trimming removed 5 bases at V and 0 bases at J, with 4 bases between. The CDR3 runs to 13 residues. DNA of the CDR3: TGTGCCAGCAGTGACGCAACTAATGAAAAACTGTTTTTT. Translating gives CASSDATNEKLFF.

The chain is built from TRBV24-1 and TRBJ1-5; D call uncertain. This CDR3 has 14 residues. Per germline, CDR1 KGHDR and CDR2 SFDVKD. The V end was cut by 2 bases, the J end by 5 bases, with 9 bases between. In nucleotides, the CDR3 is TGTGCCACCAGTGATTCCCAGTATTATCAGCCCCAGCATTTT. This translates into CATSDSQYYQPQHF.

This chain links TRBV27 with TRBJ1-1; tentative D call: TRBD1 (5 bases). Germline loops: CDR1 MNHEY, CDR2 SMNVEV (reference sequence). Deletions cut 5 bases from V and 3 bases from J, with 16 bases between. The length of the CDR3 is 15 residues. The CDR3 is CASSLGRAGYTEAFF. The CDR3 DNA reads TGTGCCAGCAGTCTGGGCAGGGCCGGGTACACTGAAGCTTTCTTT.

J is TRBJ1-6 and V is TRBV6-5; TRBD1 might be the D (5 bases). From germline, CDR1 is MNHEY and CDR2 SVGAGI. The V gene lost 2 bases and the J gene lost 9 bases, with 11 bases spanning the gap. This CDR3 region has 14 residues. CDR3 in DNA: TGTGCCAGCAGTTACGGGGGGATCAGTTCACCCCTCCACTTT. Its protein product is CASSYGGISSPLHF.

V gene TRBV27 combines with J gene TRBJ1-6; perhaps TRBD1 as D (5 bases). This CDR3 region has 16 residues. V was shortened by 5 bases and J by 7 bases, with 18 bases between the two germline ends. Germline V gene lookup returns CDR1 MNHEY and CDR2 SMNVEV (reference sequence). The CDR3 protein is CASSVPRGGENSPLHF. The CDR3 DNA is TGTGCCAGCAGTGTACCTCGGGGGGGGGAGAATTCACCCCTCCACTTT.

J is TRBJ1-5 and V is TRBV2, with D possibly being TRBD1 (6 bases). The germline gives CDR1 SNHLY, CDR2 FYNNEI. The germline V and J ends were trimmed by 4 bases and 4 bases, with 14 bases remaining between them. The CDR3 is made up of 15 amino acids. The CDR3 bases are TGTGCCAGCAGTGCCGAGACAGGAGGTAATCAGCCCCAGCATTTT. Amino acid sequence: CASSAETGGNQPQHF.

The rearrangement uses TRBV9 and TRBJ2-1, with TRBD1 identical over 11 bases. Germline CDR1 reads SGDLS; CDR2 reads YYNGEE. This CDR3 is 17 amino acids long. V trimming: 4 bases; J trimming: 8 bases; junction bases outside the gene matches: 14. CDR3 DNA: TGTGCCAGCAGCACTAGGTGGGGGACAGGGGGTACCGATGAGCAGTTCTTC. Protein: CASSTRWGTGGTDEQFF.

This chain uses TRBV5-1 with TRBJ1-4; possibly TRBD1 for D (6 bases). This CDR3 spans 14 amino acids. Between the trimmed V and J ends, which lost 4 bases and 7 bases, there was a span of 14 bases. The germline V gene encodes CDR1 SGHRS and CDR2 YFSETQ. The CDR3 coding sequence is TGCGCCAGCAGCCCAGGGGCGCAGGTTGAAAAACTGTTTTTT. Translation: CASSPGAQVEKLFF.

The V gene is TRBV15, the J gene TRBJ2-1; D is ambiguous. The CDR3 runs to 11 residues. CDR1 LNHNV and CDR2 YYDKDF come from the germline V gene (reference sequence). V lost 4 bases, J lost 5 bases, and 3 bases lay in between. The CDR3 bases are TGTGCCACCAGCATAAACAATGAGCAGTTCTTC. Protein sequence: CATSINNEQFF. Combining the CDR3 with reference TRBV15 and TRBJ2-1 gives the whole variable domain DAMVIQNPRYQVTQFGKPVTLSCSQTLNHNVMYWYQQKSSQAPKLLFHYYDKDFNNEADTPDNFQSRRPNTSFCFLDIRSPGLGDTAMYLCATSINNEQFFGPGTRLTVL.

The chain has TRBV18 and TRBJ1-3; D gene unclear. CDR1 KGHSH and CDR2 LQKENI come from the germline V gene. The CDR3 covers 16 residues. Trimming left V 2 bases short and J 0 bases short, with 11 bases between. The CDR3 nucleotides read TGTGCCAGCTCACCAACTGTATCGGGCTCTGGAAACACCATATATTTT. Residues: CASSPTVSGSGNTIYF.

V is TRBV7-9 and J is TRBJ1-1, with 8 bases identical to TRBD1. Germline CDR1 and CDR2: SEHNR and FQNEAQ (reference sequence). The junction had 7 bases not matched to a gene; V was cut back by 8 bases and J by 5 bases. CDR3 length: 13 residues. This chain's CDR3 is CASLDRAGTEAFF. Here the CDR3 DNA reads TGTGCCAGCCTGGACAGGGCCGGGACTGAAGCTTTCTTT.